These 22 T cell receptor beta chains share one sample of origin, sequenced in a study of T cells in women clearing cervical HPV infection (dated by TCRdb to the late 2010s). The method behind the library was the immunoSEQ multiplex PCR assay. TCRdb took this table from immuneACCESS and kept in-frame rearrangements with V and J called. Such tables lack part of the clones; where checked against another copy, unresolved V genes explain under half of the gap, and the rest is unexplained. This sample's table contains 18,000 or so clones. Together, the top ten hold approximately 15% of the sample. The sequencing input was blood buffy coat. The source is a woman between 18 and 70 years old with a cervical HPV16 infection that either progressed to CIN3+ or cleared (not recorded which).

About this clone itself: Read sequence stops 3 residues before the CDR3 end, and the germline J gene provides the missing end. The V and J genes are TRBV30 and TRBJ1-5, with D possibly being TRBD1 (5 bases). V was clipped by 2 bases and J by 0 bases, with 17 bases between them. Germline lookup yields CDR1 GTSNPN and CDR2 SVGIG (reference sequence). This CDR3 has 17 residues. CDR3 bases read: TGTGCCTGGAGTCGCGGGGGGGGGAACGATAGCAATCAGCCC. This gives the protein CAWSRGGGNDSNQP. The entire CDR3 is CAWSRGGGNDSNQPQHF. Looking up the rest from reference TRBV30 and TRBJ1-5 gives the full variable domain: SQTIHQWPATLVQPVGSPLSLECTVEGTSNPNLYWYRQAAGRGLQLLFYSVGIGQISSEVPQNLSASRPQDRQFILSSKKLLLSDSGFYLCAWSRGGGNDSNQPQHFGDGTRLSIL.

Of note for this clone: The missing CDR3 end, 3 residues past where the read stops, is filled in from the germline J gene. The chain uses TRBV10-3 and TRBJ1-4, with 9 nucleotides matching TRBD1. The CDR3 is made up of 13 amino acids. CDR1 is ENHRY and CDR2 is SYGVKD in the germline V gene. The ends lost 4 bases at V and 6 bases at J; junction bases unmatched: 0. The CDR3 loop reads CAISGTGDEKLFF. CDR3 DNA, as far as it was read: TGTGCCATCAGTGGGACAGGGGATGAAAAA.

About this clone itself: The CDR3 end is not reached by the read, which stops 3 residues before it; the germline J gene fills it in. The chain uses TRBV7-2 and TRBJ2-5, with D perhaps TRBD2 (6 bases). V was pared by 5 bases and J by 3 bases, with 16 bases between. CDR1 is SGHTA, CDR2 FQGNSA, per germline. CDR3 length equals 15 residues. Here the CDR3 reads CASSAGGYPKETQYF. The sequenced part of the CDR3 DNA is TGTGCCAGCAGCGCCGGGGGTTACCCCAAAGAGACC.

About this clone: The CDR3 end is not reached by the read, which stops 3 residues before it; the germline J gene fills it in. This chain joins TRBV7-8 and TRBJ1-1, with D uncertain. The CDR3 loop spans 13 amino acids. The V end lost 1 base, the J end lost 1 base, and 4 bases lay between the germline ends. From germline, CDR1 is SGHVS and CDR2 FQNEAQ. CDR3 loop: CASSLGRNTEAFF. CDR3 DNA, as far as it was read: TGTGCCAGCAGCTTAGGCAGGAACACTGAA.

The covered CDR3 bases are TGCGCCAGCAGCCCCACCGGGCAGGGGGTCGAATCG. Its protein is CASSPTGQGVES. The complete CDR3 reads CASSPTGQGVESQYF. The chain employs TRBV5-1 and TRBJ2-3; 7 bases are a match to TRBD1. With the read ending 3 residues before the CDR3 end, the germline J gene is used to fill in that end. The CDR3 totals 15 residues. Germline V gene data show CDR1 as SGHRS and CDR2 as YFSETQ.

On this clone itself: The read terminates 3 residues ahead of where the CDR3 ends, so the germline J gene completes it. The rearrangement links TRBV20-1 to TRBJ1-2; a possible D gene is TRBD1 (6 bases). This CDR3 region has 18 residues. The ends were cut back, 0 bases at V and 1 base at J, with 21 bases in the middle. Germline CDR1 is DFQATT and CDR2 is SNEGSKA (reference sequence). The sequenced part of the CDR3 DNA is TGCAGTGCTAGAGATTCAAGCAGGGGCTTTGGAGTTAACTATGGC. Protein: CSARDSSRGFGVNYG. Given in full, the CDR3 is CSARDSSRGFGVNYGYTF.

Comments on this clone: Read coverage stops 3 residues before the CDR3 terminus; the germline J gene supplies the remainder. The rearrangement uses TRBV7-9 and TRBJ1-2; a possible D gene is TRBD1 (5 bases). Germline V CDR1 and CDR2: SEHNR, FQNEAQ (reference sequence). The germline V and J ends were trimmed by 6 bases and 4 bases, with 18 bases remaining between them. The length of the CDR3 is 15 residues. The sequenced part of the CDR3 DNA is TGTGCCAGCAGTCCGACTCAGGGTTCCCGCTATGGC. Translation gives CASSPTQGSRYG. From start to end, the CDR3 is CASSPTQGSRYGYTF. The full variable domain, rest sourced from reference TRBV7-9 and TRBJ1-2, is DTGVSQNPRHKITKRGQNVTFRCDPISEHNRLYWYRQTLGQGPEFLTYFQNEAQLEKSRLLSDRFSAERPKGSFSTLEIQRTEQGDSAMYLCASSPTQGSRYGYTFGSGTRLTVV.

CDR3 DNA, as far as it was read: TGTGCCAGCAGTTCGCCAGGACATCCCGGCGGCCCCTATGGC. This gives the protein CASSSPGHPGGPYG. The CDR3 reads in full as CASSSPGHPGGPYGYTF. J is TRBJ1-2 and V is TRBV28, with D possibly matching TRBD1 (5 bases). The CDR3 goes on 3 residues after the read ends, and that part is filled in from the germline J gene. The germline V gene encodes CDR1 MDHEN and CDR2 SYDVKM. V lost 4 bases to trimming and J lost 4 bases, with 22 bases between them. There are 17 residues in the CDR3.

Concerning this clone: The read stops 3 residues short of the end of the CDR3; the missing end is completed from the germline J gene. The gene calls are TRBV18 and TRBJ2-4; TRBD1 aligns across 9 bases. Per germline, CDR1 KGHSH and CDR2 LQKENI. The CDR3 contains 14 residues. CDR3 bases read: TGTGCCAGCTCACCCGGGACAGGGCAATATGGT. Translated: CASSPGTGQYG. The whole CDR3 protein reads CASSPGTGQYGQYF.

In terms of frequency, this clone is medium-sized. Read coverage stops 3 residues before the CDR3 terminus; the germline J gene supplies the remainder. The V call is TRBV7-9, the J call TRBJ2-1; TRBD1 aligns across 12 bases. V was pared by 5 bases and J by 7 bases, with 6 bases of the junction left unmatched. CDR1 and CDR2 (germline): SEHNR, FQNEAQ (reference sequence). The CDR3 consists of 15 residues. CDR3 bases read: TGTGCCAGCAGCCCAAGGGACAGGGGGCAAAATGAG. It specifies CASSPRDRGQNE. The whole CDR3 sequence is CASSPRDRGQNEQFF.

A remark on this clone: The CDR3 is cut off 3 residues early in the read; its end comes from the germline J gene. The J gene is TRBJ1-1, the V gene TRBV2, with a possible D match to TRBD1 (5 bases). V gave up 11 bases and J gave up 1 base, with 17 bases separating them. The CDR3 spans 14 residues. Germline CDR1 is SNHLY and CDR2 is FYNNEI. CDR3 DNA (partial): TGTGCCGGAAACAGGTTTGGGGAGAACACTGAA. As protein: CAGNRFGENTE. The entire CDR3 protein reads CAGNRFGENTEAFF.

Notes on this clone: The CDR3 end lies 3 residues beyond the end of the read and is filled in from the germline J gene. The chain couples TRBV6-2 or TRBV6-3 to TRBJ2-1; 9 bases fit TRBD2. V lost 8 bases to trimming and J lost 4 bases; unmatched junction nucleotides: 12. The germline gives CDR1 MNHEY, CDR2 SVGEGT. The CDR3 is made up of 16 amino acids. The sequenced CDR3 bases are TGTGCCAGCCACCGCCCAGCGGGAGGTTCATACAATGAG. Its protein is CASHRPAGGSYNE. The complete CDR3 protein is CASHRPAGGSYNEQFF.

Turning to this clone: The CDR3 is cut off 3 residues early in the read; its end comes from the germline J gene. The V gene is TRBV10-3, the J gene TRBJ2-6; 7 nucleotides agree with TRBD1. CDR3 length equals 16 residues. The J segment lost 3 bases and the V segment lost 8 bases, leaving 10 bases of the junction unmatched. Germline-derived CDR1 and CDR2 are ENHRY and SYGVKD. The CDR3 spells CAIGTALPYGANVLTF. CDR3 bases read: TGTGCCATCGGGACAGCTTTGCCCTATGGGGCCAACGTC.

To note about this clone: The sequenced fragment ends 3 residues before the CDR3 boundary, so the rest is inferred from the germline J gene. The rearrangement links TRBV5-1 to TRBJ1-2; possibly TRBD1 for D (6 bases). The length of the CDR3 is 15 residues. The germline V and J ends were trimmed by 9 bases and 0 bases, with 18 bases remaining between them. Germline CDR1 SGHRS, CDR2 YFSETQ. The sequenced CDR3 bases are TGCGCCACATTAGGCTGGGGACAAACTAACTATGGC. It encodes CATLGWGQTNYG. The whole CDR3 protein reads CATLGWGQTNYGYTF.

For this clone: The read ends 3 residues before the CDR3 terminus; that terminus is restored from the germline J gene. The chain joins TRBV30 to TRBJ1-2; D is unresolved. V lost 2 bases and J lost 7, with 8 bases in between. This CDR3 has 11 amino acids. Germline CDR1 and CDR2: GTSNPN and SVGIG (reference sequence). The sequenced part of the CDR3 DNA is TGTGCCTGGAGTCATCGGGTTGGC. It codes for CAWSHRVG. The complete CDR3 protein is CAWSHRVGYTF.

With respect to this clone: The read ends 3 residues shy of where the CDR3 ends; the end is completed using the germline J gene. Other nucleotide sequences in the sample specify the same CDR3. The rearrangement joins TRBV5-1 to TRBJ1-2; tentatively, D is TRBD1 (5 bases). Germline CDR1 reads SGHRS; CDR2 reads YFSETQ. The CDR3 has 15 residues. Trimming left V 7 bases short and J 6 bases short, with 22 bases between. The sequenced CDR3 bases are TGCGCCAGCTCAGATCCAGGGTCCTTGTTGGATGGC. It yields the protein CASSDPGSLLDG. The full CDR3 reads CASSDPGSLLDGYTF. Drawing the rest from reference TRBV5-1 and TRBJ1-2, the complete variable domain is KAGVTQTPRYLIKTRGQQVTLSCSPISGHRSVSWYQQTPGQGLQFLFEYFSETQRNKGNFPGRFSGRQFSNSRSEMNVSTLELGDSALYLCASSDPGSLLDGYTFGSGTRLTVV.

Note on this clone: The DNA ends 3 residues before the CDR3 does, and the rest of the CDR3 is filled in from the germline J gene. The chain carries TRBV18 and TRBJ2-3; perhaps TRBD2 as D (6 bases). This CDR3 contains 16 residues. The germline V gene encodes CDR1 KGHSH and CDR2 LQKENI. The CDR3 DNA, read in part, is TGTGCCAGCTCCCCAAGCAGATCTGGGGCACGGGAGACG. This sequence encodes CASSPSRSGARET. The CDR3, in full, reads CASSPSRSGARETQYF.

Comment on this clone: Read data end 3 residues before the CDR3 end; the end is taken from the germline J gene. The chain combines TRBV12-3 or TRBV12-4 with TRBJ2-5; 10 nucleotides agree with TRBD2. This CDR3 has 16 amino acids. The CDR3 DNA, read in part, is TGTGCCAGCCCACCCCTTCTAGCGGGGGCCACAGATACC. Its protein product is CASPPLLAGATDT. In full, the CDR3 is CASPPLLAGATDTQYF.

With regard to this clone: The observed sequence ends 3 residues before the CDR3 terminus, with the missing tail filled in from the germline J gene. The gene calls are TRBV2 and TRBJ1-1; D not resolved. Germline CDR1 SNHLY, CDR2 FYNNEI. Trimming took off 4 bases at V and 5 bases at J, with 11 bases between the two ends. There are 13 residues in the CDR3. The sequenced part of the CDR3 DNA is TGTGCCAGCAGTGTGTCACAGTCTACTGAA. This codes for CASSVSQSTE. The entire CDR3 protein reads CASSVSQSTEAFF. Full variable domain (missing parts from reference TRBV2 and TRBJ1-1): EPEVTQTPSHQVTQMGQEVILRCVPISNHLYFYWYRQILGQKVEFLVSFYNNEISEKSEIFDDQFSVERPDGSNFTLKIRSTKLEDSAMYFCASSVSQSTEAFFGQGTRLTVV.

To note about this clone: Sequencing ends 3 residues short of the CDR3 end; the germline J gene provides the rest. The chain links TRBV2 to TRBJ2-7, with a tentative D call TRBD1 (6 bases). The CDR3 extends over 15 amino acids. CDR1 and CDR2 from the germline V gene are SNHLY and FYNNEI. Trimming pared 6 bases from V and 0 bases from J, leaving 15 bases between. CDR3 residues: CASSDDRTISYEQYF. CDR3 bases read: TGTGCCAGCAGCGACGACAGGACAATCTCCTACGAG.

As to this clone: The read terminates 3 residues ahead of where the CDR3 ends, so the germline J gene completes it. The chain couples TRBV3-1 (or the pseudogene TRBV3-2) to TRBJ2-7, with TRBD2 identical over 8 bases. There are 14 residues in the CDR3. V trimming: 4 bases; J trimming: 6 bases; junction bases outside the gene matches: 8. CDR1 and CDR2 (germline): LGHDT, YNNKEL (reference sequence). This CDR3 reads CASSPRAGGPEQYF. Partial CDR3 DNA: TGTGCCAGCAGCCCCCGGGCGGGGGGCCCCGAG.

On this clone itself: The read terminates 3 residues ahead of where the CDR3 ends, so the germline J gene completes it. The chain is built from TRBV5-1 and TRBJ2-2; the match to TRBD2 covers 11 bases. V gave up 3 bases and J gave up 1 base; unmatched junction bases: 5. Germline CDR1 and CDR2: SGHRS and YFSETQ. The CDR3 runs 17 residues. Partial CDR3 DNA: TGCGCCAGCAGCTGGGCCGGGACTAGCGGGAACACCGGGGAG. Its protein product is CASSWAGTSGNTGE. The whole CDR3 protein reads CASSWAGTSGNTGELFF.